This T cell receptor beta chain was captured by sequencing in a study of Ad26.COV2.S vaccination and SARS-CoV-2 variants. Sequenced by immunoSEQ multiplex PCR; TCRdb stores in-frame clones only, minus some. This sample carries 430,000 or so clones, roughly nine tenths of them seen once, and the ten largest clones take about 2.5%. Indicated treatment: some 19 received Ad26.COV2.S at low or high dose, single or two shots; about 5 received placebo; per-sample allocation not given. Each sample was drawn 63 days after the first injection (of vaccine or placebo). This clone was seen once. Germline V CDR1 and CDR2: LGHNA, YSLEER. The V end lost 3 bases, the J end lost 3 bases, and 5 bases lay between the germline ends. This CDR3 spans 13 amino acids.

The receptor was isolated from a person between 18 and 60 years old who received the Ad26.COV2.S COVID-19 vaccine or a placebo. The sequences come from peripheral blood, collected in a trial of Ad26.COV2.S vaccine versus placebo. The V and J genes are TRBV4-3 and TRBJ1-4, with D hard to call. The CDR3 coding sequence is TGCGCCAGCAGCCAGAGCTCTAATGAAAAACTGTTTTTT. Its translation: CASSQSSNEKLFF.